Below are 27 T cell receptor beta chains sequenced from a single sample in a study of T cells in Graves' hyperthyroidism and ophthalmopathy. From RNA transcripts, TCR beta CDR3 regions were amplified. First-round RT-PCR of the TCR CDR3 relied on the HTBI primer set. TCRdb re-called the multiplex PCR reads through MiXCR, storing one row per CDR3 protein. There are 360,000 or so distinct CDR3 sequences in the sample; about a sixth occur only once, and roughly 15% lies in the top ten. The sequenced material came from blood. The receptor set was obtained from a woman aged 40-49 years with Graves' ophthalmopathy.

Ten or more counts support this clonotype. The CDR3 protein is CASSKGLAGEQYF. CDR3 nucleotides: TGTGCCAGTAGTAAAGGACTAGCGGGGGAGCAGTACTTC. The genes are TRBV19 and TRBJ2-7, with 12 bases identical to TRBD2. Germline CDR1 and CDR2: LNHDA and SQIVND (reference sequence). Trimming at V came to 4 bases and at J to 7 bases, leaving 2 bases not matched to a gene. CDR3 length: 13 amino acids.

This clonotype was counted ten times or more. The chain has TRBV2 and TRBJ2-7, with D possibly being TRBD1 (7 bases). CDR3 length equals 14 residues. The germline gives CDR1 SNHLY, CDR2 FYNNEI. Trimming removed 5 bases at V and 4 bases at J, with 15 bases between. The CDR3 loop reads CASSSPTGRYEQYF. CDR3 in DNA: TGTGCCAGCAGTTCCCCGACAGGGAGGTACGAGCAGTACTTC.

This clonotype has a count of ten or more. This rearrangement joins TRBV6-2 or TRBV6-3 to TRBJ2-5, with 10 bases matching TRBD2. The germline CDR1 and CDR2 sequences are MNHEY and SVGEGT. CDR3 length: 15 residues. V shed 6 bases, J shed 4 bases, and the junction held 8 bases outside the gene matches. CDR3 amino acids: CASSTGLAMTETQYF. CDR3 nucleotide sequence: TGTGCCAGCAGCACGGGACTAGCGATGACAGAGACCCAGTACTTC.

This clonotype has ten or more counts. The CDR3 DNA sequence: TGCAGTGCTAGCGAGGCCTCCTACGAGCAGTACTTC. Amino acid sequence: CSASEASYEQYF. V usage is TRBV20-1 and J usage is TRBJ2-7; no clear D. Trimming removed 3 bases from V and 0 bases from J, with 6 bases in between. In germline, CDR1 is DFQATT, CDR2 SNEGSKA (reference sequence). The CDR3 length is 12 residues.

The table lists this clonotype with many counts. The V and J genes are TRBV7-8 and TRBJ2-2, with unresolved D. The CDR3 extends over 13 amino acids. Germline assignment: CDR1 SGHVS and CDR2 FQNEAQ. Trimming cost V 6 bases and J 4 bases, with 9 bases left between them. The CDR3 sequence is CASRLVTTGELFF. The CDR3 DNA reads as TGTGCCAGCAGATTGGTCACCACCGGGGAGCTGTTTTTT.

This clonotype was observed many times. The chain joins TRBV4-2 to TRBJ2-7; 9 bases match TRBD1. This CDR3 has 16 residues. Looked up from germline, CDR1 is LGHNA and CDR2 is YNFKEQ. The V gene end was trimmed by 0 bases and the J gene end by 4 bases; junction bases not matched to a gene: 7. The CDR3 loop reads CASSQDLGDRDYEQYF. The CDR3 coding sequence is TGTGCCAGCAGCCAAGACCTAGGGGACAGGGATTACGAGCAGTACTTC.

This clonotype occurred many times. This rearrangement joins TRBV30 to TRBJ2-4; D is perhaps TRBD2 (6 bases). Trimming removed 3 bases at V and 11 bases at J, with 14 bases between. This CDR3 has 12 residues. Germline CDR1 GTSNPN, CDR2 SVGIG (reference sequence). The CDR3 loop is CAWSLDGEVQYF. CDR3 nucleotide sequence: TGTGCCTGGAGCCTGGACGGGGAGGTTCAGTACTTC.

The table lists this clonotype with a count of one. CDR3 amino acids: CASRRDRLNTEAFF. In nucleotides, the CDR3 is TGTGCCAGCAGGCGTGACAGATTGAACACTGAAGCTTTCTTT. V and J are TRBV6-1 and TRBJ1-1, with D possibly being TRBD1 (5 bases). The CDR3 is made up of 14 amino acids. Germline CDR1 MNHNS, CDR2 SASEGT. V lost 6 bases and J 0 bases, leaving 11 bases between the germline ends.

This clonotype was observed at least ten times. The V gene is TRBV7-2, the J gene TRBJ2-7; tentative D call: TRBD1 (6 bases). This CDR3 region has 16 residues. CDR1 and CDR2 from the germline V gene are SGHTA and FQGNSA. V was pared by 1 base and J by 6 bases, with 19 bases between. The CDR3, as DNA: TGTGCCAGCAGCTTAGTTGTCTGGGGGCTATCGACCGAGCAGTACTTC. This sequence encodes CASSLVVWGLSTEQYF.

The J gene is TRBJ1-5, the V gene TRBV6-5, with no clear D. V lost 2 bases and J lost 4, with 18 bases in between. CDR3 size: 17 residues. Germline V gene lookup returns CDR1 MNHEY and CDR2 SVGAGI. This CDR3 reads CASSYDLHGSVNQPQHF. The CDR3 DNA is TGTGCCAGCAGTTACGACCTACATGGTTCCGTTAATCAGCCCCAGCATTTT.

This clonotype was recorded a few times. The chain couples TRBV28 to TRBJ2-7, with D unclear. V shed 3 bases and J shed 3 bases, with 12 bases lying between them. The CDR3 has 14 amino acids. Germline loops: CDR1 MDHEN, CDR2 SYDVKM. DNA for the CDR3: TGTGCCAGCAGTTTTGGTGGCGGTGGCTACGAGCAGTACTTC. It codes for CASSFGGGGYEQYF.

This clonotype was picked up many times. This rearrangement joins TRBV6-1 to TRBJ1-6, with D hard to call. Trimming stripped 5 bases from V and 0 bases from J, with 11 bases between. Germline V CDR1 and CDR2: MNHNS, SASEGT. The CDR3 runs 16 residues. The CDR3 DNA reads TGTGCCAGCAGTCCCGCCGGCGACTCCTATAATTCACCCCTCCACTTT. Protein product: CASSPAGDSYNSPLHF.

In its sample, this clonotype was seen many times. The V call is TRBV9, the J call TRBJ1-5; D remains ambiguous. CDR1 is SGDLS, CDR2 YYNGEE, per germline. Between the trimmed V and J ends, which lost 4 bases and 7 bases, there was a span of 15 bases. The CDR3 is made up of 14 amino acids. Here the CDR3 DNA reads TGTGCCAGCAGCATAACCCCCGTGTCCCAGCCCCAGCATTTT. Amino acids: CASSITPVSQPQHF.

This clonotype was found many times. The chain links TRBV7-8 to TRBJ2-7; 9 nucleotides agree with TRBD2. The V gene's germline CDR1 is SGHVS and CDR2 FQNEAQ. The CDR3 extends over 14 amino acids. Trimming cost V 0 bases and J 10 bases; bases outside gene matches: 7. In DNA form, the CDR3 reads TGTGCCAGCAGCTTAGCAAGGCGGGAGGGCCTTCAGTACTTC. Translated: CASSLARREGLQYF.

This clonotype appeared many times. The CDR3 nucleotides read TGCAGTGCTAGAGAAGGTATGGACCGATACTCCTACGAGCAGTACTTC. Protein product: CSAREGMDRYSYEQYF. V gene TRBV20-1 combines with J gene TRBJ2-7; D unresolved. Trimming removed 0 bases at V and 0 bases at J, with 15 bases between. The CDR3 runs to 16 residues. Looked up from germline, CDR1 is DFQATT and CDR2 is SNEGSKA (reference sequence).

This clonotype has at least ten counts. The chain joins TRBV5-1 to TRBJ1-4; D possibly corresponds to TRBD1 (5 bases). The CDR3 is 15 residues long. V lost 0 bases to trimming and J lost 8 bases, with 14 bases between them. Germline CDR1 SGHRS, CDR2 YFSETQ. Here the CDR3 reads CASSLVGIGDEKLFF. The DNA for the CDR3 is TGCGCCAGCAGCTTGGTGGGCATAGGGGACGAAAAACTGTTTTTT.

There are many counts of this clonotype. V and J are TRBV12-3 or TRBV12-4 and TRBJ1-2, with D unclear. Trimming took 2 bases from V and 2 from J, leaving 6 bases between them. This CDR3 spans 13 amino acids. CDR3 coding DNA: TGTGCCAGCAGTTTAAAGAGGAACTATGGCTACACCTTC. Protein sequence: CASSLKRNYGYTF.

The chain is built from TRBV7-9 and TRBJ1-1; D gene ambiguous. The CDR3 loop spans 13 amino acids. Germline V lookup: CDR1 SEHNR, CDR2 FQNEAQ (reference sequence). Trimming removed 5 bases at V and 5 bases at J, with 12 bases between. CDR3 in DNA: TGTGCCAGCAGCCTTATGGCGAGTACTGAAGCTTTCTTT. This sequence encodes CASSLMASTEAFF.

This clonotype was observed a handful of times. V is TRBV10-2 and J is TRBJ2-1, with 7 bases fitting TRBD1. The CDR3 is 15 residues long. Trimming cost V 5 bases and J 2 bases; bases outside gene matches: 6. Per the germline V gene, CDR1 is WSHSY and CDR2 is SAAADI. Written as DNA, the CDR3 is TGCGCCAGCAGTTATGGGGACAGAACCTACAATGAGCAGTTCTTC. The encoded protein is CASSYGDRTYNEQFF.

Many counts were recorded for this clonotype. The rearrangement uses TRBV20-1 and TRBJ1-1; D gene uncertain. The ends were cut back, 3 bases at V and 3 bases at J, with 11 bases in the middle. This CDR3 is 13 amino acids long. Germline V gene data show CDR1 as DFQATT and CDR2 as SNEGSKA (reference sequence). CDR3 coding DNA: TGCAGTGCTAGGGTATCCAGATACACTGAAGCTTTCTTT. Encoded protein: CSARVSRYTEAFF.

The chain combines TRBV12-3 or TRBV12-4 with TRBJ1-2, with TRBD1 as a possible D gene (5 bases). V gave up 4 bases and J gave up 2 bases, with 14 bases separating them. This CDR3 contains 15 residues. CDR3 DNA sequence: TGTGCCAGCAGTTCCAGGGTAGGGGCGAACTATGGCTACACCTTC. Its protein product is CASSSRVGANYGYTF.

Concerning this clonotype: Since a much larger clone is just one base distant, this may be a read error. V and J are TRBV19 and TRBJ2-5; 9 bases align to TRBD2. Germline V gives CDR1 LNHDA, CDR2 SQIVND (reference sequence). The CDR3 is 16 amino acids. The DNA for the CDR3 is TGTGCCAGTGGCCTAGCGGGAAAGTTCCATTTGGAGACCCATTACTTC. Translation gives CASGLAGKFHLETHYF.

The CDR3 DNA reads as TGTGCCAGCAGCTTCGTAGCGGGAGGGCCGGGCACCGGGGAGCTGTTTTTT. Protein product: CASSFVAGGPGTGELFF. The chain is built from TRBV7-8 and TRBJ2-2; 11 nucleotides match TRBD2. The CDR3 has 17 residues. Losses at the gene ends were 3 bases for V and 4 bases for J; bases not matched to a gene: 7. CDR1 and CDR2 (germline): SGHVS, FQNEAQ.

This clonotype was seen repeatedly, ten times or more. Here the CDR3 reads CATSRETVNSGNTIYF. CDR3 DNA: TGTGCCACCAGCAGAGAGACAGTCAACTCTGGAAACACCATATATTTT. The rearrangement joins TRBV15 to TRBJ1-3; the D gene is possibly TRBD1 (5 bases). This CDR3 is built from 16 residues. Germline CDR1 LNHNV, CDR2 YYDKDF (reference sequence). V shed 0 bases and J shed 0 bases, with 9 bases lying between them.

The rearrangement uses TRBV6-1 and TRBJ1-5; D unresolved. CDR3 length equals 15 residues. Germline CDR1 and CDR2: MNHNS and SASEGT. V dropped 0 bases and J dropped 3 bases, with 9 bases sitting between them. In nucleotides, the CDR3 is TGTGCCAGCAGTGAAGCGCAACAGCTCAATCAGCCCCAGCATTTT. Translated, it gives CASSEAQQLNQPQHF.

The sample holds many counts of this clonotype. The gene calls are TRBV29-1 and TRBJ2-7, with 12 nucleotides matching TRBD2. The CDR3 contains 16 residues. CDR1 is SQVTM and CDR2 is ANQGSEA in the germline V gene. Germline trimming cut 1 base from V and 1 base from J; bases unmatched to any gene: 5. CDR3 DNA: TGCAGCGTTGAAGGCCTACTAGCGGGAGGTTCCTACGAGCAGTACTTC. Its translation is CSVEGLLAGGSYEQYF.

This clonotype has ten or more counts. V and J are TRBV20-1 and TRBJ1-6; TRBD1 matches 9 bases. The CDR3 contains 19 residues. The ends lost 6 bases at V and 0 bases at J; junction bases unmatched: 15. Germline CDR1 and CDR2: DFQATT and SNEGSKA (reference sequence). CDR3 coding DNA: TGCAGTGCACCCGGGACAGGGAAAAGTCCAAGCTCCTATAATTCACCCCTCCACTTT. It codes for CSAPGTGKSPSSYNSPLHF.